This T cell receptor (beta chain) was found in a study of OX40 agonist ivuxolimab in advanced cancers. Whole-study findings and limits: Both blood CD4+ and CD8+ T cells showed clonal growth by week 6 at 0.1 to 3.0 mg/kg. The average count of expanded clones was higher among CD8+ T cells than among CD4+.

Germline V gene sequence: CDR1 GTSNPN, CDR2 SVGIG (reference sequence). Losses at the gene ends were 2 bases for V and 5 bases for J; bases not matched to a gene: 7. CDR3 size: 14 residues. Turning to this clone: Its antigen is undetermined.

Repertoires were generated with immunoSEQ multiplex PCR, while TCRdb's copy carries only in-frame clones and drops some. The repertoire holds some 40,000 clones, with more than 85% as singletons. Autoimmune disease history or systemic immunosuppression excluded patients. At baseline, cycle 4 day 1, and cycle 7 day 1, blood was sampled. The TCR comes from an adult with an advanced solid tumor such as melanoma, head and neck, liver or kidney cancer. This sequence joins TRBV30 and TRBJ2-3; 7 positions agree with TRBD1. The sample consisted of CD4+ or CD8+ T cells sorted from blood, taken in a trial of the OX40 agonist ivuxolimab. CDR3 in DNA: TGTGCCTGGAGTCCCGGCCAGGGGGTAGATACGCAGTATTTT. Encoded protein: CAWSPGQGVDTQYF.